This passage covers 29 T cell receptor beta chains from one sample sequenced in a study of T cell changes during pregnancy in multiple sclerosis. Libraries were prepared by immunoSEQ multiplex PCR; TCRdb keeps only in-frame clonotypes and omits some of them. The table lists over 100,000 clones, roughly 92% of them singletons. The starting material was peripheral blood, obtained in the third trimester of pregnancy. The receptors stem from a female donor with multiple sclerosis, enrolled in a pregnancy study.

This chain connects TRBV15 to TRBJ2-7; TRBD2 might be the D (7 bases). V was cut by 3 bases and J by 2 bases, with 11 bases left in between. CDR1 and CDR2 (germline): LNHNV, YYDKDF (reference sequence). The CDR3 runs 14 residues. DNA of the CDR3: TGTGCCACCAGCAGTCTGGGGGGGCCCTACGAGCAGTACTTC. Translation: CATSSLGGPYEQYF.

The rearrangement joins TRBV27 to TRBJ1-1; 7 bases fit TRBD1. V was pared by 5 bases and J by 1 base, with 10 bases of the junction left unmatched. Germline-derived CDR1 and CDR2 are MNHEY and SMNVEV (reference sequence). This CDR3 spans 16 amino acids. The CDR3 sequence: CASSASRGLGNTEAFF. The CDR3 DNA reads as TGTGCCAGCAGTGCATCCAGGGGGTTGGGGAACACTGAAGCTTTCTTT.

V is TRBV9 and J is TRBJ2-3; D is perhaps TRBD1 (6 bases). This CDR3 comprises 14 residues. The V end lost 0 bases, the J end lost 5 bases, and 10 bases lay between the germline ends. CDR1 is SGDLS, CDR2 YYNGEE, per germline. The CDR3 DNA is TGTGCCAGCAGCGTAGCCGGACAGAGAGATACGCAGTATTTT. As protein: CASSVAGQRDTQYF. Supplemented by reference TRBV9 and TRBJ2-3, the full variable domain reads DSGVTQTPKHLITATGQRVTLRCSPRSGDLSVYWYQQSLDQGLQFLIQYYNGEERAKGNILERFSAQQFPDLHSELNLSSLELGDSALYFCASSVAGQRDTQYFGPGTRLTVL.

CDR3 residues: CASSQPGGGGNTIYF. The CDR3 DNA sequence: TGTGCCAGCAGCCAGCCGGGGGGAGGTGGAAACACCATATATTTT. This chain uses TRBV6-5 with TRBJ1-3, with D perhaps TRBD1 (5 bases). V lost 6 bases and J lost 3, with 15 bases in between. The length of the CDR3 is 15 residues. From germline, CDR1 is MNHEY and CDR2 SVGAGI.

The J gene is TRBJ1-3, the V gene TRBV15; the match to TRBD1 covers 7 bases. The CDR3 runs to 16 residues. The germline V gene encodes CDR1 LNHNV and CDR2 YYDKDF (reference sequence). With V trimmed by 1 base and J by 0 bases, 3 bases remained unmatched. The CDR3 DNA sequence: TGTGCCACCAGCAGAGTAACAGGGGCCTCTGGAAACACCATATATTTT. Translating it yields CATSRVTGASGNTIYF.

This rearrangement joins TRBV9 to TRBJ2-7; 9 nucleotides align to TRBD1. Losses at the gene ends were 0 bases for V and 4 bases for J; bases not matched to a gene: 5. This CDR3 has 15 residues. Germline CDR1 is SGDLS and CDR2 is YYNGEE. CDR3 sequence (DNA): TGTGCCAGCAGCGTAGAGACAGGGGGTCCGTACGAGCAGTACTTC. Its translation is CASSVETGGPYEQYF.

This clone was detected only once. CDR3 DNA: TGTGCCAGCAGTGACCTAGCGGGAGGGCCTGAGCAGTTCTTC. Translated, it gives CASSDLAGGPEQFF. V is TRBV2 and J is TRBJ2-1; 12 bases match TRBD2. This CDR3 spans 14 amino acids. Germline loops: CDR1 SNHLY, CDR2 FYNNEI. V was clipped by 3 bases and J by 9 bases; unmatched bases: 3.

The CDR3, as DNA: TGTGCCAGCAGTCCAGCGGGGGACTTTAATGAGCAGTTCTTC. Translated, it gives CASSPAGDFNEQFF. V and J are TRBV27 and TRBJ2-1; the match to TRBD2 covers 8 bases. The CDR3 extends over 14 amino acids. Germline V gene lookup returns CDR1 MNHEY and CDR2 SMNVEV (reference sequence). V lost 5 bases and J lost 7; bases outside the gene matches: 7.

The chain employs TRBV7-9 and TRBJ1-2; D perhaps matches TRBD1 (6 bases). In germline, CDR1 is SEHNR, CDR2 FQNEAQ (reference sequence). V was trimmed by 5 bases and J by 7 bases, leaving 8 bases between them. This CDR3 contains 11 residues. This CDR3 reads CASSQGGGYTF. The CDR3 DNA follows: TGTGCCAGCAGCCAAGGGGGTGGCTACACCTTC.

There are a few counts of this clone. This sequence joins TRBV11-2 and TRBJ1-1; D is uncertain. The CDR3 is 15 amino acids. CDR1 and CDR2 from the germline V gene are SGHAT and FQNNGV. Trimming stripped 5 bases from V and 4 bases from J, with 17 bases between. This chain's CDR3 is CASSPATMPGTEAFF. For the CDR3, the DNA is TGTGCCAGCAGCCCTGCCACGATGCCGGGCACTGAAGCTTTCTTT. Variable domain in full (rest from reference TRBV11-2 and TRBJ1-1): EAGVAQSPRYKIIEKRQSVAFWCNPISGHATLYWYQQILGQGPKLLIQFQNNGVVDDSQLPKDRFSAERLKGVDSTLKIQPAKLEDSAVYLCASSPATMPGTEAFFGQGTRLTVV.

The chain carries TRBV11-3 and TRBJ2-1; 9 bases line up with TRBD1. Germline CDR1 SGHNT, CDR2 YENEEA. Unmatched junction bases numbered 5, after V lost 0 bases and J lost 8 bases. The CDR3 runs 15 residues. The DNA of the CDR3 is TGTGCCAGCAGCTTAGAAGCGGGACAGGGCCATGAGCAGTTCTTC. Residues: CASSLEAGQGHEQFF.

V usage is TRBV6-5 and J usage is TRBJ2-1, with D tentatively TRBD1 (6 bases). CDR1 and CDR2 from the germline V gene are MNHEY and SVGAGI. This CDR3 is built from 16 residues. Trimming shortened V by 0 bases and J by 9 bases, and 18 bases separated the two germline ends. CDR3 protein: CASSYSSQGYLIEQFF. The CDR3 bases are TGTGCCAGCAGTTACTCGAGTCAGGGGTATCTCATTGAGCAGTTCTTC.

The chain couples TRBV20-1 to TRBJ1-4; no clear D gene. In germline, CDR1 is DFQATT, CDR2 SNEGSKA (reference sequence). This CDR3 region has 10 residues. The V end was cut by 6 bases, the J end by 4 bases, with 3 bases between. This chain's CDR3 is CSASNEKLFF. The CDR3 DNA follows: TGCAGTGCCAGTAATGAAAAACTGTTTTTT.

This chain uses TRBV11-3 with TRBJ2-3, with D perhaps TRBD2 (6 bases). Germline V lookup: CDR1 SGHNT, CDR2 YENEEA. Trimming removed 5 bases at V and 1 base at J, with 13 bases between. The CDR3 covers 15 residues. The CDR3 protein is CASSLSGGGTDTQYF. CDR3 in DNA: TGTGCCAGCAGCCTCAGTGGCGGGGGCACAGATACGCAGTATTTT.

The V and J genes are TRBV5-6 and TRBJ1-4; D may be TRBD1 (6 bases). Germline V gene sequence: CDR1 SGHDT, CDR2 YYEEEE. V was clipped by 2 bases and J by 5 bases, with 13 bases between them. CDR3 length: 15 amino acids. CDR3 DNA: TGTGCCAGCAGCTTACTGACAGGCGGCAATGAAAAACTGTTTTTT. Residues: CASSLLTGGNEKLFF.

This chain links TRBV9 with TRBJ1-2; D gene unclear. The V end lost 2 bases, the J end lost 2 bases, and 22 bases lay between the germline ends. The CDR3 is made up of 18 amino acids. From germline, CDR1 is SGDLS and CDR2 YYNGEE. CDR3 nucleotide sequence: TGTGCCAGCAGCGTTAGTAGTGAGGGTGGACTGGCAAACTATGGCTACACCTTC. It specifies CASSVSSEGGLANYGYTF. Complete variable domain (other parts from reference TRBV9 and TRBJ1-2): DSGVTQTPKHLITATGQRVTLRCSPRSGDLSVYWYQQSLDQGLQFLIQYYNGEERAKGNILERFSAQQFPDLHSELNLSSLELGDSALYFCASSVSSEGGLANYGYTFGSGTRLTVV.

This sequence joins TRBV7-2 and TRBJ2-7, with D tentatively TRBD2 (6 bases). The ends were cut back, 5 bases at V and 3 bases at J, with 23 bases in the middle. This CDR3 is built from 17 residues. CDR1 is SGHTA, CDR2 FQGNSA, per germline. CDR3 amino acids: CASSRTGDGLGVYEQYF. CDR3 bases: TGTGCCAGCAGCCGGACGGGAGATGGTCTGGGGGTCTACGAGCAGTACTTC.

This chain links TRBV5-1 with TRBJ1-5; no clear D gene. Germline CDR1 and CDR2: SGHRS and YFSETQ. CDR3 length: 12 residues. The ends were cut back, 8 bases at V and 5 bases at J, with 11 bases in the middle. The CDR3 loop is CASLKGDQPQHF. The CDR3 nucleotides read TGCGCCAGTCTAAAGGGAGATCAGCCCCAGCATTTT.

CDR3 amino acids: CASSVGTSDRNNYGYTF. The CDR3 region has the DNA TGTGCCAGCAGCGTGGGGACTTCGGACAGGAACAACTATGGCTACACCTTC. The V gene is TRBV9, the J gene TRBJ1-2; TRBD1 matches at 7 bases. Per the germline V gene, CDR1 is SGDLS and CDR2 is YYNGEE. The CDR3 contains 17 residues. Trimming at V came to 2 bases and at J to 2 bases, leaving 12 bases not matched to a gene.

The chain is built from TRBV30 and TRBJ1-5, with D unresolved. The V end lost 5 bases, the J end lost 4 bases, and 12 bases lay between the germline ends. The CDR3 is 13 residues long. Looked up from germline, CDR1 is GTSNPN and CDR2 is SVGIG (reference sequence). Here the CDR3 reads CAWCPRQNQPQHF. The CDR3 coding sequence is TGTGCCTGGTGCCCCCGTCAGAATCAGCCCCAGCATTTT.

The chain recombines TRBV6-1 with TRBJ2-1; 9 bases fit TRBD1. CDR1 is MNHNS, CDR2 SASEGT, per germline. After removal of 7 bases from V and 3 bases from J, the junction contained 7 bases not matched to a gene. The CDR3 totals 15 residues. CDR3 amino acids: CASTWDRENYNEQFF. The CDR3 DNA reads TGTGCCAGCACTTGGGACAGGGAAAACTACAATGAGCAGTTCTTC.

This sequence joins TRBV12-2 and TRBJ1-1. TRBV12-2 is a pseudogene. The CDR3 runs 19 residues. The CDR3 protein is CASRLNVLDGEWLNTEAFF. The CDR3 region has the DNA TGTGCAAGTCGCTTAAATGTCTTAGACGGGGAATGGTTAAACACTGAAGCTTTCTTT.

The V call is TRBV7-8, the J call TRBJ2-1, with 7 bases that match TRBD2. CDR3 length equals 17 residues. In germline, CDR1 is SGHVS, CDR2 FQNEAQ. V gave up 4 bases and J gave up 4 bases; unmatched junction bases: 13. The CDR3 nucleotides read TGTGCCAGCAGCTCCCCTAGCGGAACCCAGAATTACAATGAGCAGTTCTTC. This encodes CASSSPSGTQNYNEQFF.

V and J are TRBV6-1 and TRBJ2-2, with TRBD2 matching over 9 bases. The V and J ends lost 4 bases and 4 bases, in that order; junction bases with no gene match: 7. CDR1 MNHNS and CDR2 SASEGT come from the germline V gene. The CDR3 covers 16 residues. In DNA form, the CDR3 reads TGTGCCAGCAGTGGGCGGGAGGGCGGGAGCACCGGGGAGCTGTTTTTT. This encodes CASSGREGGSTGELFF.

The chain joins TRBV7-9 to TRBJ1-1; no clear D gene. Germline V CDR1 and CDR2: SEHNR, FQNEAQ (reference sequence). The length of the CDR3 is 14 residues. Trimming took 8 bases from V and 3 from J, leaving 16 bases between them. For the CDR3, the DNA is TGTGCCAGCGAACCCGAGCCTTCGGACACTGAAGCTTTCTTT. It codes for CASEPEPSDTEAFF.

This chain links TRBV6-5 with TRBJ2-2; the match to TRBD1 covers 10 bases. V lost 8 bases to trimming and J lost 3 bases; unmatched junction nucleotides: 3. The CDR3 consists of 14 residues. The V gene's germline CDR1 is MNHEY and CDR2 SVGAGI. CDR3 amino acids: CASSGTGDTGELFF. CDR3 coding DNA: TGTGCCAGCTCCGGGACAGGGGACACCGGGGAGCTGTTTTTT.

This chain connects TRBV5-1 to TRBJ2-1; the match to TRBD2 covers 9 bases. CDR3 size: 15 residues. Germline V CDR1 and CDR2: SGHRS, YFSETQ. J was trimmed by 9 bases and V by 1 base; bases with no gene match: 8. The CDR3 here is CASSLWAGGQSEQFF. The CDR3 bases are TGCGCCAGCAGCTTGTGGGCGGGGGGGCAGAGTGAGCAGTTCTTC.

This sequence joins TRBV6-6 and TRBJ2-7, with D unresolved. Germline-derived CDR1 and CDR2 are MNHNY and SVGAGI (reference sequence). The CDR3 covers 14 residues. V lost 5 bases, J lost 5 bases, and 16 bases lay in between. In DNA, the CDR3 is TGTGCCAGCAGTGCCTCCCCCGAGGTGGACGAGCAGTACTTC. Its translation: CASSASPEVDEQYF.

This chain connects TRBV9 to TRBJ2-7; 8 bases line up with TRBD2. CDR3 length: 14 residues. V shed 2 bases and J 1 base; nucleotides not matched to a gene: 2. Germline CDR1 and CDR2: SGDLS and YYNGEE. The CDR3 DNA reads as TGTGCCAGCAGCGTGCGGGGGGCGTCCTACGAGCAGTACTTC. Translated: CASSVRGASYEQYF.